This TCR beta chain was documented in a study of beta chain features in type 1 diabetes. Study context: Patients were similar to healthy donors in age and gender (as well as in cell yields). Findings and limits, study-wide: PCR might pick shorter templates more often, in the same way for patients and controls. A pattern of fewer insertions and more deletions at VDJ junctions was seen in type 1 diabetes patients. In every one of the four CD4+ subsets, TCRB CDR3s were moderately but significantly shorter in Type 1 diabetes patients.

Every bit of the isolated RNA underwent reverse transcription, so sequencing read expressed TCRB transcripts. Measured with immunoSEQ multiplex PCR; TCRdb has only the in-frame clones, and not every one. The data show a few hundred thousand clones, approximately 13% seen once. Concerning this clone itself: What it binds is not known.

The source is a woman aged 18-29 years with type 1 diabetes. The sample comprised naive CD4+ T cells from blood.

The CDR3 is CASSLQTRAITGELFF. The CDR3 DNA reads as TGTGCCAGCAGCCTTCAAACTAGGGCAATCACCGGGGAGCTGTTTTTT. The chain recombines TRBV7-6 with TRBJ2-2; D may be TRBD2 (5 bases). V was clipped by 5 bases and J by 4 bases, with 17 bases between them. The CDR3 covers 16 residues. Germline V CDR1 and CDR2: SGHVS, FNYEAQ.